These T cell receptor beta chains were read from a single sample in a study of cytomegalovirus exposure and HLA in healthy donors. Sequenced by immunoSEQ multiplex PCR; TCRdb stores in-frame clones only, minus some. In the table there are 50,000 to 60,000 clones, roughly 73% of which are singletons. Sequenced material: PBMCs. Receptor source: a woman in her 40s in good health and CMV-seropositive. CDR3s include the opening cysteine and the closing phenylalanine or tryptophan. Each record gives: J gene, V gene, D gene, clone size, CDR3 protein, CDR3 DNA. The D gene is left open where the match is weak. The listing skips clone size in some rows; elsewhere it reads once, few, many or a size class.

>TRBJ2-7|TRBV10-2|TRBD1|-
CASRTGQGIYEQYF
TGCGCCAGCCGGACGGGACAGGGCATCTACGAGCAGTACTTC
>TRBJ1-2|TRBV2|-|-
CATLSARGYGYTF
TGTGCCACCCTATCGGCAAGGGGCTATGGCTACACCTTC
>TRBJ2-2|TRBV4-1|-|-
CASSQDQNTGELFF
TGCGCCAGCAGCCAAGACCAGAACACCGGGGAGCTGTTTTTT
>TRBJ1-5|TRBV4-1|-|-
CASSQDAGLRNQPQHF
TGCGCCAGCAGCCAAGATGCGGGGTTGAGAAATCAGCCCCAGCATTTT
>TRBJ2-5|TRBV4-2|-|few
CASSQAVSGAKQETQYF
TGTGCCAGCAGCCAAGCTGTTAGCGGAGCCAAACAAGAGACCCAGTACTTC
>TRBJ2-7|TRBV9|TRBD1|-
CASSVRQGGEQYF
TGTGCCAGCAGCGTACGACAGGGGGGCGAGCAGTACTTC
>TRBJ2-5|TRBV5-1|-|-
CASSFSQETQYF
TGCGCCAGCAGCTTCAGCCAAGAGACCCAGTACTTC
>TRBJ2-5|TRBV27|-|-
CASSRYYAETQYF
TGTGCCAGCAGCAGGTATTATGCAGAGACCCAGTACTTC
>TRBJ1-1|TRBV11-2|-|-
CASIRGYVNTEAFF
TGTGCCAGCATCAGGGGTTATGTGAACACTGAAGCTTTCTTT
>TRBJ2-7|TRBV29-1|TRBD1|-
CSVGTGASSYEQYF
TGCAGCGTGGGGACAGGGGCGAGCTCCTACGAGCAGTACTTC
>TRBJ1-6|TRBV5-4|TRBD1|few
CASSLTGGISPLHF
TGTGCCAGCAGCTTAACAGGGGGCATTTCACCCCTCCACTTT
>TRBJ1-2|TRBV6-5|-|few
CASSAGLNYGYTF
TGTGCCAGCAGTGCGGGACTTAACTATGGCTACACCTTC
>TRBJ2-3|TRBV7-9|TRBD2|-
CASSLEAGGTDTQYF
TGTGCCAGCAGCTTAGAGGCGGGAGGCACAGATACGCAGTATTTT
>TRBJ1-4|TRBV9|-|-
CASSPQAGNEKLFF
TGTGCCAGCAGCCCCCAGGCAGGGAATGAAAAACTGTTTTTT
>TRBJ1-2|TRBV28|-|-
CASRDSGANYGYTF
TGTGCCAGCAGAGACAGTGGGGCTAACTATGGCTACACCTTC
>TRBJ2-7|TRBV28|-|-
CASSLVPGGYEQYF
TGTGCCAGCAGTTTGGTACCCGGGGGCTACGAGCAGTACTTC
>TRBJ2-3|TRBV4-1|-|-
CASSQEGGDTQYF
TGCGCCAGCAGCCAAGAGGGAGGAGATACGCAGTATTTT
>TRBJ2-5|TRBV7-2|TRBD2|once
CASTREGGGPGETQYF
TGTGCCAGCACCCGAGAGGGCGGGGGGCCGGGGGAGACCCAGTACTTC
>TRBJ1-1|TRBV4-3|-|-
CASSRLAGYTEAFF
TGCGCCAGCAGCCGGCTCGCAGGGTACACTGAAGCTTTCTTT
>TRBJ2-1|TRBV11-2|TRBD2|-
CASSLDGLAENEQFF
TGTGCCAGCAGCTTAGACGGTCTAGCGGAGAATGAGCAGTTCTTC
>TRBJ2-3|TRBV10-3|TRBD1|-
CAIADRTPSTDTQYF
TGTGCCATCGCGGACAGGACCCCTAGCACAGATACGCAGTATTTT
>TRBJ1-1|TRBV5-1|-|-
CASSLTGRNTEAFF
TGCGCCAGCAGCTTGACAGGGCGGAACACTGAAGCTTTCTTT
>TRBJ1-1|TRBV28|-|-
CASSLPLGMNTEAFF
TGTGCCAGCAGTCTGCCGCTCGGGATGAACACTGAAGCTTTCTTT
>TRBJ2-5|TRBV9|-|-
CASSAGLWETQYF
TGTGCCAGCAGCGCGGGACTTTGGGAGACCCAGTACTTC
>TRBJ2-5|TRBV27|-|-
CASSSALMGRETQYF
TGTGCCAGCAGTTCCGCCCTCATGGGGAGGGAGACCCAGTACTTC
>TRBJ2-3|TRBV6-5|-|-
CASRMNRGGPDTQYF
TGTGCCAGCAGGATGAACAGGGGAGGACCAGATACGCAGTATTTT
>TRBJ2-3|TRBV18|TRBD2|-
CASSGTSGATTDTQYF
TGTGCCAGCTCAGGGACTAGCGGGGCGACCACAGATACGCAGTATTTT
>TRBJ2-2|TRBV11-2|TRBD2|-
CASSRTSGGPNTGELFF
TGTGCCAGCAGCCGGACTAGCGGGGGTCCGAACACCGGGGAGCTGTTTTTT
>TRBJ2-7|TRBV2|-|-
CATSGYRNYEQYF
TGTGCCACCTCGGGCTACAGGAATTACGAGCAGTACTTC
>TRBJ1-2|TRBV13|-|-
CASSLVYYGYTF
TGTGCCAGCAGCTTAGTGTATTATGGCTACACCTTC
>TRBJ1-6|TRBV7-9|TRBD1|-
CASRTGGHSPLHF
TGTGCCAGCCGGACAGGGGGGCATTCACCCCTCCACTTT
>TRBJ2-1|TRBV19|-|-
CASSIDFSGNEQFF
TGTGCCAGTAGTATAGATTTTTCAGGGAATGAGCAGTTCTTC
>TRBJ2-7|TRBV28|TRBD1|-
CASSSQGTGVYEQYF
TGTGCCAGCAGTTCCCAAGGGACAGGGGTCTACGAGCAGTACTTC
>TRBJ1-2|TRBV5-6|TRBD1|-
CASSPDRGIYGYTF
TGTGCCAGCAGCCCGGACAGGGGGATCTATGGCTACACCTTC
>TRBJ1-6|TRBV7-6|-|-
CASSLHRDNSPLHF
TGTGCCAGCAGCTTGCACAGGGATAATTCACCCCTCCACTTT
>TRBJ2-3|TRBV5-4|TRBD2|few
CASRKAGGSTDTQYF
TGTGCCAGCAGGAAAGCGGGGGGCAGCACAGATACGCAGTATTTT
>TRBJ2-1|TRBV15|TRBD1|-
CATSPSSRGLSIEQFF
TGTGCCACCAGCCCGAGCTCAAGGGGGCTCTCGATCGAGCAGTTCTTC
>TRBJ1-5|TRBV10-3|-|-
CAISYSNQPQHF
TGTGCCATCAGTTATAGCAATCAGCCCCAGCATTTT
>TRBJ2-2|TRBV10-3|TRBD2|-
CAISGTSELNTGELFF
TGTGCCATCTCCGGGACTAGCGAGCTGAACACCGGGGAGCTGTTTTTT
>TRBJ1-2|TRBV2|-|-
CASSEERGYGYTF
TGTGCCAGCAGTGAAGAAAGGGGGTATGGCTACACCTTC
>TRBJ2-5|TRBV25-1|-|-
CASSPQHGQQETQYF
TGTGCCAGCAGCCCCCAACACGGACAGCAAGAGACCCAGTACTTC
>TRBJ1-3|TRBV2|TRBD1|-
CASSERVQGINTIYF
TGTGCCAGCAGTGAAAGGGTACAGGGGATAAACACCATATATTTT
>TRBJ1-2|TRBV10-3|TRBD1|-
CAARFGTGPGSF
TGTGCCGCGCGTTTCGGGACAGGACCTGGGAGCTTC
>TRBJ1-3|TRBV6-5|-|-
CASRKSGAGNTIYF
TGTGCCAGCAGAAAGTCAGGCGCTGGAAACACCATATATTTT
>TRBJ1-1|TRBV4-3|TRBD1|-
CASSQTGGGTEAFF
TGCGCCAGCAGCCAAACAGGGGGGGGGACTGAAGCTTTCTTT
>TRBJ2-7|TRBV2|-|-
CASSETGSSYEQYF
TGTGCCAGCAGTGAAACAGGTTCCTCCTACGAGCAGTACTTC
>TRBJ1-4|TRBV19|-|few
CASSPTGTHEKLFF
TGTGCCAGTAGCCCCACAGGGACCCATGAAAAACTGTTTTTT
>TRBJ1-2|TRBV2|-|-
CASLREAGPGYTF
TGTGCCAGCTTGCGGGAAGCAGGCCCCGGCTACACCTTC